The 3 T cell receptor beta chains listed next were all sequenced from one sample in a study of cytomegalovirus exposure and HLA in healthy donors. 60 Vbeta and 13 Jbeta primers were used in PCR. Profiled with immunoSEQ multiplex PCR; TCRdb holds only in-frame clones, not every one. This sample has 130,000 to 150,000 clones; 80% occur once, and the top ten carry 2% to 2.5%. The sample taken for sequencing was PBMCs. Source of these receptors: a man in his thirties or forties in good health and CMV-seronegative.

The rearrangement links TRBV5-1 to TRBJ1-1; D is uncertain. Germline-derived CDR1 and CDR2 are SGHRS and YFSETQ. Trimming left V 5 bases short and J 5 bases short, with 13 bases between. The CDR3 is 13 residues long. DNA for the CDR3: TGCGCCAGCAGTTCGGAGATGAGGACTGAAGCTTTCTTT. It encodes CASSSEMRTEAFF.

This clone was picked up one time. This chain links TRBV7-8 with TRBJ2-1, with D tentatively TRBD1 (5 bases). Germline assignment: CDR1 SGHVS and CDR2 FQNEAQ. V was clipped by 0 bases and J by 15 bases, with 27 bases between them. The CDR3 consists of 17 residues. The CDR3 is CASSLAARAGMGSLGFF. CDR3 coding DNA: TGTGCCAGCAGCTTAGCCGCCCGGGCAGGGATGGGTAGCCTTGGGTTCTTC.

V gene TRBV2 combines with J gene TRBJ1-6; 8 nucleotides line up with TRBD1. The CDR3 has 14 amino acids. With 7 bases clipped from V and 7 bases from J, the junction kept 6 bases outside the gene matches. From germline, CDR1 is SNHLY and CDR2 FYNNEI. The CDR3 DNA sequence: TGTGCCAGCATCCGGGACAGGATGAATTCACCCCTCCACTTT. It encodes CASIRDRMNSPLHF.